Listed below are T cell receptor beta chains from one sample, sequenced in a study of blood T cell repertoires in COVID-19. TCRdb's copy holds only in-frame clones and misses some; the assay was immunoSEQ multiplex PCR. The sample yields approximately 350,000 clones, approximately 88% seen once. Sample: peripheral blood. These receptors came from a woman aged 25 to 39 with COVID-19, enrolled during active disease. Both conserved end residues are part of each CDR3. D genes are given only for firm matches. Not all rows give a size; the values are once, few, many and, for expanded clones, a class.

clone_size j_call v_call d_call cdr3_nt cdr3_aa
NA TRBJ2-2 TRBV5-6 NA TGTGCCAGCAGCTTGGACTTCTTTTCCGCGAACACCGGGGAGCTGTTTTTT CASSLDFFSANTGELFF
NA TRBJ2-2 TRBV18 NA TGTGCCAGCTCAAATTACTGGACAGACTCCAACACCGGGGAGCTGTTTTTT CASSNYWTDSNTGELFF
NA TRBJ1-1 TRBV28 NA TGTGCCAGCTCCCAGTGGGGGGAGAACACTGAAGCTTTCTTT CASSQWGENTEAFF
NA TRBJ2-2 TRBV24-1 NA TGTGCCACCAGTGATTTGTTGAGTGGCACCGGGGAGCTGTTTTTT CATSDLLSGTGELFF
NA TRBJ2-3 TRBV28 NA TGTGCCAGCAGTTCATATGCCCTAGACGGCAGCTACAACACAGATACGCAGTATTTT CASSSYALDGSYNTDTQYF
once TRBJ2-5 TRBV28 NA TGTGCCAGCAGCCCATCAGAAGAGACCCAGTACTTC CASSPSEETQYF
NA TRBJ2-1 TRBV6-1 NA TGTGCCAGCAGTGAAGCCCGACAGTCATTGGGGAACAATGAGCAGTTCTTC CASSEARQSLGNNEQFF
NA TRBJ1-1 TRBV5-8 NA TGTGCCAGCAGCTTGGCAGGGTACACTGAAGCTTTCTTT CASSLAGYTEAFF
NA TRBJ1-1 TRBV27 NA TGTGCCAGCAGTAATACCGGGGTGCGTGCTTTCTTT CASSNTGVRAFF
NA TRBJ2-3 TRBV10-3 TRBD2 TGTGCCATCAGTGGGGGAGGGGGCACAGATACGCAGTATTTT CAISGGGGTDTQYF
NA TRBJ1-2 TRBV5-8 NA TGTGCCAGCAGCCAATCACAGGTGCTCCACTATGGCTACACCTTC CASSQSQVLHYGYTF
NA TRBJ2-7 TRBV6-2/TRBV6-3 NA TGTGCCAGCAGCACGGACAGATCCTACGAGCAGTACTTC CASSTDRSYEQYF
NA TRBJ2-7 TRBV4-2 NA TGTGCCAGCAGCCCAGAGACAGGTGGAAACACCTACGAGCAGTACTTC CASSPETGGNTYEQYF
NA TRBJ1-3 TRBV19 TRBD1 TGTGCCAGTAGTCCCTGGACAGGGGCCTCTGGAAACACCATATATTTT CASSPWTGASGNTIYF
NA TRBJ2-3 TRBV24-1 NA TGTGCCACCAGTGGAGCGCGCTCCACAGATACGCAGTATTTT CATSGARSTDTQYF
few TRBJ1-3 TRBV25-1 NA TGTGCCAGCAGCCCGTCGGGAAACACCATATATTTT CASSPSGNTIYF
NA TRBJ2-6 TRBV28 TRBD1 TGTGCCAGCAGGTTAAAAGCGACGCGGGACAGGGTCTCTGGGGCCAACGTCCTGACTTTC CASRLKATRDRVSGANVLTF
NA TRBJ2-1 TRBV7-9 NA TGTGCCAGCAGCCGTCCGGGTACTAGTGGTAGTAGGGAGCAGTTCTTC CASSRPGTSGSREQFF
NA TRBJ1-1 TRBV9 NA TGTGCCAGCAGCCCGTCGATCGGTGGCACTGAAGCTTTCTTT CASSPSIGGTEAFF
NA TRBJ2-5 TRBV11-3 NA TGTGCCAGCAGCTTAAGGACTAACCTCCAAGAGACCCAGTACTTC CASSLRTNLQETQYF
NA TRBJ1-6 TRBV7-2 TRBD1 TGTGCCAGCAGCGCTACCGGGACAGGGTCGTCGAATTCACCCCTCCACTTT CASSATGTGSSNSPLHF
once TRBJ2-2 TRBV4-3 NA TGCGCCAGCAGCCAAGAAGCGATAGGATTCACCGGGGAGCTGTTTTTT CASSQEAIGFTGELFF
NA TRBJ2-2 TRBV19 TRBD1 TGTGCCAGTAGTATAGATAGGAACAGGGGACCCGGGGAGCTGTTTTTT CASSIDRNRGPGELFF
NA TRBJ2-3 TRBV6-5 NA TGTGCCAGCAGTTGGGCGACAACCAGCACAGATACGCAGTATTTT CASSWATTSTDTQYF
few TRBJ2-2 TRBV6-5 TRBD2 TGTGCCAGCAGTTACGTAGCGGGAGTTATGACCGGGGAGCTGTTTTTT CASSYVAGVMTGELFF
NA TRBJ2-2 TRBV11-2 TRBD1 TGTGCCAGCCGGGACAGGGATAAGATCAGAACCGGGGAGCTGTTTTTT CASRDRDKIRTGELFF
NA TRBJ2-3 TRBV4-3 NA TGCGCCAGCAGCCAAGGCAGGGGCCGGGGCACAGATACGCAGTATTTT CASSQGRGRGTDTQYF
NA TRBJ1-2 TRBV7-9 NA TGTGCCAGCAGCGCAAACAGGGCTGGCTACACCTTC CASSANRAGYTF
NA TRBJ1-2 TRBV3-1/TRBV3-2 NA TGTGCCAGCAGCCTGTCGGGACACAACTATGGCTACACCTTC CASSLSGHNYGYTF
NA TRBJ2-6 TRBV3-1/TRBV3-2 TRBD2 TGTGCCAGCAGCCAAGAAGTTACTAGCGGAGTCTCTGGGGCCAACGTCCTGACTTTC CASSQEVTSGVSGANVLTF
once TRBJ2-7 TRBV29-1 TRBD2 TGCAGCGTTGAACTCACTACTAGCGGGGGGACGTACGAGCAGTACTTC CSVELTTSGGTYEQYF
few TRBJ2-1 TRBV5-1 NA TGCGCCAGCAGCTACACAGGGTGGGCCAATGAGCAGTTCTTC CASSYTGWANEQFF
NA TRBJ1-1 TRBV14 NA TGTGCCAGCAGCCAAATGGAGGGCACTGAAGCTTTCTTT CASSQMEGTEAFF
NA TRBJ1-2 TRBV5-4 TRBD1 TGTGCCAGCAGCCAAGGACAGGGTATCGGTGGCTACACCTTC CASSQGQGIGGYTF
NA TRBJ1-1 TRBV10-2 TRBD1 TGCGCCAGCAGTGAGCGACAGGGGCTAGCGACCACTGAAGCTTTCTTT CASSERQGLATTEAFF
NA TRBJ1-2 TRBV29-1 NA TGCAGCGTTGCTAGCGGGGCGCGCTATGGCTACACCTTC CSVASGARYGYTF
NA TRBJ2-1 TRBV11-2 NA TGTGCCAGCAGCTTGGCGGAATCCAATGAGCAGTTCTTC CASSLAESNEQFF